These 25 T cell receptor beta chains were all obtained from the same sample, sequenced in a study of T cells in Graves' hyperthyroidism and ophthalmopathy. TCR beta CDR3 regions were amplified from RNA. First-round RT-PCR targeting the TCR CDR3 was performed with the HTBI primer set. TCRdb re-analysed the multiplex PCR reads in MiXCR, keeping a single row per CDR3 protein. The table has hundreds of thousands of distinct CDR3 sequences, just under 45% seen once. The sample was peripheral blood or thyroid tissue (not recorded which). Every receptor here comes from an adult man with Graves' disease, either hyperthyroidism or ophthalmopathy (not recorded which).

V is TRBV7-2 and J is TRBJ1-5, with D maybe TRBD1 (6 bases). V dropped 1 base and J dropped 0 bases, with 13 bases sitting between them. CDR1 is SGHTA, CDR2 FQGNSA, per germline. This CDR3 is 17 amino acids long. The chain's CDR3 is CASSLVAGAYSNQPQHF. CDR3 nucleotides: TGTGCCAGCAGCTTAGTGGCGGGGGCTTATAGCAATCAGCCCCAGCATTTT.

V and J are TRBV20-1 and TRBJ1-1; a possible D gene is TRBD1 (5 bases). CDR1 is DFQATT and CDR2 is SNEGSKA in the germline V gene (reference sequence). With 6 bases removed from V and 1 base from J, the gap between germline ends came to 15 bases. The CDR3 spans 14 residues. CDR3 bases: TGCAGTGCCATCAGTGTCCAGGGGAACACTGAAGCTTTCTTT. Encoded protein: CSAISVQGNTEAFF.

V usage is TRBV7-9 and J usage is TRBJ2-7; D remains ambiguous. CDR1 SEHNR and CDR2 FQNEAQ come from the germline V gene (reference sequence). V was trimmed by 8 bases and J by 1 base, leaving 15 bases between them. The CDR3 covers 14 residues. CDR3 in DNA: TGTGCCAGCGGCATTACAACGCAATCCTACGAGCAGTACTTC. Residues: CASGITTQSYEQYF. Complete variable domain (other parts from reference TRBV7-9 and TRBJ2-7): DTGVSQNPRHKITKRGQNVTFRCDPISEHNRLYWYRQTLGQGPEFLTYFQNEAQLEKSRLLSDRFSAERPKGSFSTLEIQRTEQGDSAMYLCASGITTQSYEQYFGPGTRLTVT.

The chain is built from TRBV10-3 and TRBJ2-5; no clear D. The CDR3 totals 12 residues. Germline-derived CDR1 and CDR2 are ENHRY and SYGVKD. Trimming shortened V by 0 bases and J by 8 bases, and 7 bases separated the two germline ends. The CDR3 nucleotides are TGTGCCATCAGTGAGTCTGAGGCAACCCAGTACTTC. Translating it yields CAISESEATQYF.

This clonotype was detected only a few times. This CDR3 reads CAISTTGEPQHF. CDR3 DNA: TGTGCCATCAGTACCACCGGGGAACCCCAGCATTTT. The chain recombines TRBV10-3 with TRBJ1-5, with D unclear. From germline, CDR1 is ENHRY and CDR2 SYGVKD. The CDR3 runs 12 residues. V lost 5 bases to trimming and J lost 10 bases, with 12 bases between them.

This chain joins TRBV7-8 and TRBJ1-2; 8 bases are a match to TRBD1. Germline loops: CDR1 SGHVS, CDR2 FQNEAQ. The CDR3 runs to 15 residues. V lost 1 base, J lost 4 bases, and 5 bases stayed unmatched. In nucleotides, the CDR3 is TGTGCCAGCAGCTTAGGATCAGGGGGCGCCTATGGCTACACCTTC. This gives the protein CASSLGSGGAYGYTF. Drawing the rest from reference TRBV7-8 and TRBJ1-2, the complete variable domain is GAGVSQSPRYKVAKRGQDVALRCDPISGHVSLFWYQQALGQGPEFLTYFQNEAQLDKSGLPSDRFFAERPEGSVSTLKIQRTQQEDSAVYLCASSLGSGGAYGYTFGSGTRLTVV.

The table lists this clonotype with many counts. The rearrangement joins TRBV20-1 to TRBJ2-5; a weak D match, TRBD1 (5 bases). CDR1 DFQATT and CDR2 SNEGSKA come from the germline V gene (reference sequence). CDR3 length: 13 amino acids. Trimming took off 3 bases at V and 5 bases at J, with 13 bases between the two ends. The CDR3 sequence: CSASRVRRETQYF. The CDR3 coding sequence is TGCAGTGCTAGCAGGGTACGGCGGGAGACCCAGTACTTC.

V gene TRBV29-1 combines with J gene TRBJ2-1; 7 bases line up with TRBD2. Looked up from germline, CDR1 is SQVTM and CDR2 is ANQGSEA. The CDR3 spans 12 residues. Trimming removed 5 bases from V and 4 bases from J; junction bases left unmatched: 2. CDR3 bases: TGCAGCGTTTCTAGCGGATACAATGAGCAGTTCTTC. Protein product: CSVSSGYNEQFF.

At least ten counts were recorded for this clonotype. This chain joins TRBV29-1 and TRBJ2-7, with D perhaps matching TRBD2 (7 bases). CDR1 SQVTM and CDR2 ANQGSEA come from the germline V gene. Trimming took 3 bases from V and 6 from J, leaving 12 bases between them. CDR3 length: 12 amino acids. This CDR3 is CSVDGGAGEQYF. CDR3 coding DNA: TGCAGCGTTGATGGGGGGGCGGGCGAGCAGTACTTC.

V is TRBV6-5 and J is TRBJ1-1; 9 bases align to TRBD1. The CDR3 covers 14 residues. J was trimmed by 5 bases and V by 6 bases; bases with no gene match: 7. Germline V gives CDR1 MNHEY, CDR2 SVGAGI. CDR3 loop: CASSADRGRTEAFF. The CDR3 bases are TGTGCCAGCAGCGCCGACAGGGGGAGGACTGAAGCTTTCTTT.

This clonotype appeared many times. This rearrangement joins TRBV25-1 to TRBJ1-1; D might be TRBD1 (5 bases). Trimming left V 5 bases short and J 4 bases short, with 14 bases between. CDR1 is MGHDK, CDR2 SYGVNS, per germline. This CDR3 has 14 amino acids. The CDR3 sequence: CASSQSGEGTEAFF. CDR3 bases: TGTGCCAGCAGTCAATCGGGGGAGGGCACTGAAGCTTTCTTT.

This clonotype was seen at least ten times. The V gene is TRBV2, the J gene TRBJ1-4; D is unresolved. Germline V gene sequence: CDR1 SNHLY, CDR2 FYNNEI. The CDR3 spans 13 residues. V dropped 4 bases and J dropped 2 bases, with 5 bases sitting between them. The CDR3 region is CASSGLTNEKLFF. DNA for the CDR3: TGTGCCAGCAGTGGGTTGACTAATGAAAAACTGTTTTTT.

This clonotype was seen repeatedly, ten times or more. The gene calls are TRBV25-1 and TRBJ1-3; D unclear. Germline V gene lookup returns CDR1 MGHDK and CDR2 SYGVNS. V lost 3 bases and J 0 bases, leaving 9 bases between the germline ends. The CDR3 is made up of 15 amino acids. CDR3 loop: CASSEAQSSGNTIYF. The CDR3 DNA is TGTGCCAGCAGTGAGGCCCAGAGCTCTGGAAACACCATATATTTT.

With regard to this clonotype: One end of the junction fails to match germline, which may point to a read error. The gene calls are TRBV7-9 and TRBJ1-1; 7 nucleotides match TRBD1. This CDR3 is built from 14 residues. Germline CDR1 reads SEHNR; CDR2 reads FQNEAQ (reference sequence). DNA for the CDR3: TGTGCCAGCAGCCGTACAGGGGTTAGCACTGAGGCTTTCTTT. Amino acids: CASSRTGVSTEAFF.

This clonotype was found many times. The V gene is TRBV7-9, the J gene TRBJ2-7; unclear D gene. There are 14 residues in the CDR3. Germline V gene lookup returns CDR1 SEHNR and CDR2 FQNEAQ (reference sequence). V was clipped by 1 base and J by 5 bases, with 12 bases between them. CDR3 region: CASSLGPGMDEQYF. In DNA, the CDR3 is TGTGCCAGCAGCTTAGGTCCAGGTATGGACGAGCAGTACTTC.

The chain links TRBV7-9 to TRBJ2-7, with 10 nucleotides matching TRBD1. CDR1 and CDR2 from the germline V gene are SEHNR and FQNEAQ (reference sequence). The CDR3 is 15 residues long. V lost 0 bases to trimming and J lost 3 bases; unmatched junction nucleotides: 2. CDR3 region: CASSLARTGGYEQYF. CDR3 nucleotide sequence: TGTGCCAGCAGCTTAGCCAGGACAGGGGGCTACGAGCAGTACTTC.

This chain links TRBV2 with TRBJ2-5; D gene uncertain. CDR3 length: 14 amino acids. Per germline, CDR1 SNHLY and CDR2 FYNNEI. V shed 4 bases and J shed 1 base, with 10 bases lying between them. The CDR3 region is CASSGRRSQETQYF. As DNA, the CDR3 is TGTGCCAGCAGTGGGCGGCGGAGCCAAGAGACCCAGTACTTC.

Concerning this clonotype itself: This may come from a read error, since a much larger clone is one base off. The rearrangement links TRBV6-5 to TRBJ1-6; D gene unclear. The length of the CDR3 is 12 residues. Germline V CDR1 and CDR2: MNHEY, SVGAGI. In DNA form, the CDR3 reads TGTGCCATCAGTTACTGGGATTCACCCCTCCACTTT. Its translation: CAISYWDSPLHF.

This clonotype has a handful of counts. This chain uses TRBV20-1 with TRBJ2-7; no firm D call. The CDR3 length is 13 residues. Germline V gives CDR1 DFQATT, CDR2 SNEGSKA (reference sequence). V dropped 3 bases and J dropped 0 bases, with 9 bases sitting between them. DNA for the CDR3: TGCAGTGCTAGGCGAGTTAGCTCCTACGAGCAGTACTTC. The encoded protein is CSARRVSSYEQYF.

There are a few counts of this clonotype. The genes are TRBV5-5 and TRBJ2-5; TRBD1 matches 8 bases. Germline CDR1 is SGHKS and CDR2 is YYEKEE (reference sequence). This CDR3 is built from 16 residues. Trimming removed 1 base from V and 6 bases from J; junction bases left unmatched: 11. CDR3 in amino acids: CASSLTGPGGEKTQYF. The DNA of the CDR3 is TGTGCCAGCAGCTTGACGGGGCCAGGGGGCGAGAAGACCCAGTACTTC. Full variable domain (outside the CDR3, taken from reference TRBV5-5 and TRBJ2-5): DAGVTQSPTHLIKTRGQQVTLRCSPISGHKSVSWYQQVLGQGPQFIFQYYEKEERGRGNFPDRFSARQFPNYSSELNVNALLLGDSALYLCASSLTGPGGEKTQYFGPGTRLLVL.

The genes are TRBV29-1 and TRBJ2-2; D is unclear. The CDR3 sequence is 13 residues long. The germline V gene has CDR1 SQVTM and CDR2 ANQGSEA. V was clipped by 7 bases and J by 5 bases, with 14 bases between them. The CDR3 nucleotides read TGCAGCGCGGGCCCTCTGGGGACCGGGGAGCTGTTTTTT. Amino acid sequence: CSAGPLGTGELFF.

This clonotype was observed many times. The chain recombines TRBV20-1 with TRBJ2-6, with D unclear. V was shortened by 3 bases and J by 2 bases, with 5 bases between the two germline ends. Germline V lookup: CDR1 DFQATT, CDR2 SNEGSKA (reference sequence). The CDR3 spans 13 residues. CDR3 nucleotide sequence: TGCAGTGCTAGGGTTCCTGGGGCCAACGTCCTGACTTTC. This encodes CSARVPGANVLTF.

The CDR3 region has the DNA TGTGCCAGCAGCTTAGCAGCGGGAGGAAGGAGAGAGACCCAGTACTTC. Translating it yields CASSLAAGGRRETQYF. The chain combines TRBV7-2 with TRBJ2-5, with 9 bases aligning to TRBD2. Germline CDR1 reads SGHTA; CDR2 reads FQGNSA. This CDR3 spans 16 amino acids. The J segment lost 4 bases and the V segment lost 0 bases, leaving 6 bases of the junction unmatched.

Here the CDR3 reads CASSLGDRETGELFF. DNA for the CDR3: TGCGCCAGCAGCTTGGGGGACAGAGAGACCGGGGAGCTGTTTTTT. V and J are TRBV5-1 and TRBJ2-2; TRBD1 matches at 7 bases. This CDR3 has 15 amino acids. The germline CDR1 and CDR2 sequences are SGHRS and YFSETQ. V shed 0 bases and J 5 bases; nucleotides not matched to a gene: 4.

This clonotype was counted at least ten times. CDR3 coding DNA: TGTGCCAGCAGCTTAGTAGCTGGCGAGCAGTACTTC. This codes for CASSLVAGEQYF. V usage is TRBV7-9 and J usage is TRBJ2-7, with D unresolved. Germline V gives CDR1 SEHNR, CDR2 FQNEAQ (reference sequence). The CDR3 contains 12 residues. Trimming cost V 1 base and J 6 bases, with 7 bases left between them.